This T cell receptor (beta chain) originates from a study of T cells in localized non-small cell lung cancer. The trim removed 5 bases at V and 5 bases at J, leaving 4 bases unmatched. CDR3 length equals 13 residues. CDR1 LGHNA and CDR2 YSLEER come from the germline V gene. Clones were sequenced by immunoSEQ multiplex PCR, and TCRdb holds only the in-frame ones, with some missing. The data hold over 55,000 clones, with 85% to 90% observed a single time. The chain recombines TRBV4-3 with TRBJ2-3; 7 bases map to TRBD1. The clonotype originates from a woman aged 35-70 years with stage I lung adenocarcinoma. The sequencing here drew on peripheral blood, taken before any cancer treatment. CDR3 in amino acids: CASSENRGDTQYF. CDR3 DNA sequence: TGCGCCAGCAGCGAGAACAGGGGAGATACGCAGTATTTT.